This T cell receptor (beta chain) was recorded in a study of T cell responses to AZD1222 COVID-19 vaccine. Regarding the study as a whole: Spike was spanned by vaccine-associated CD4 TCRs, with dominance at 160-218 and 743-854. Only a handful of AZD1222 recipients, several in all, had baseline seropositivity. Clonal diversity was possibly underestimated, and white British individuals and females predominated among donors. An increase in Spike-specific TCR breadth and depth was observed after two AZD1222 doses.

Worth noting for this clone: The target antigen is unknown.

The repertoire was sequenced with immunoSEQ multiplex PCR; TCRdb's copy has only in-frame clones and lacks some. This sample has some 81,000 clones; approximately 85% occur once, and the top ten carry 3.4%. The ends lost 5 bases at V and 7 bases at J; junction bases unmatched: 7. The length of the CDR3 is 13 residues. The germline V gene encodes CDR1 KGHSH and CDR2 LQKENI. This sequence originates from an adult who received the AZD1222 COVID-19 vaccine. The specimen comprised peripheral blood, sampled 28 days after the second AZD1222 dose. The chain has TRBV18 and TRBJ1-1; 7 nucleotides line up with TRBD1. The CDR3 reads CASSGTGTVEAFF. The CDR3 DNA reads TGTGCCAGCTCAGGGACCGGGACAGTTGAAGCTTTCTTT.